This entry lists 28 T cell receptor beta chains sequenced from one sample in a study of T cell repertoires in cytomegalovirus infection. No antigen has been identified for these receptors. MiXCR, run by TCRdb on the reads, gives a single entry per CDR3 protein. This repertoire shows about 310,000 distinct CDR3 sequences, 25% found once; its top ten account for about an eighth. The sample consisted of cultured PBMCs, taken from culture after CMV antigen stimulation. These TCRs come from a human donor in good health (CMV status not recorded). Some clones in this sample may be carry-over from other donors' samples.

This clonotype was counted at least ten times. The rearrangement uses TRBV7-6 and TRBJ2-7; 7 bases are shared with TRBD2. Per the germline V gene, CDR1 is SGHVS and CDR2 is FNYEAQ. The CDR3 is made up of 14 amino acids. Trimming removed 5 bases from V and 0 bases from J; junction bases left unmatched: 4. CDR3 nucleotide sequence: TGTGCCAGCAGCCCGATAGCGGGCTCCTACGAGCAGTACTTC. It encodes CASSPIAGSYEQYF.

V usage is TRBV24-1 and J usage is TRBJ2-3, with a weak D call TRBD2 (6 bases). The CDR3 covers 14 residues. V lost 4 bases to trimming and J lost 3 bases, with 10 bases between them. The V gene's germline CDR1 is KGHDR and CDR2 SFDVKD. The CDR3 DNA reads TGTGCCACCAGTGACTGGGACTCTACAGATACGCAGTATTTT. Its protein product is CATSDWDSTDTQYF.

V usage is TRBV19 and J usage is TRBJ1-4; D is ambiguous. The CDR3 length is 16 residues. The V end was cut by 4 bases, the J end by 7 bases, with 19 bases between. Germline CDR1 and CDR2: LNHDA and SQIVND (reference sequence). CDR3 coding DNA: TGTGCCAGTAGTAGCATCCCGGGCGGGCGGATTGAAAAACTGTTTTTT. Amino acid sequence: CASSSIPGGRIEKLFF.

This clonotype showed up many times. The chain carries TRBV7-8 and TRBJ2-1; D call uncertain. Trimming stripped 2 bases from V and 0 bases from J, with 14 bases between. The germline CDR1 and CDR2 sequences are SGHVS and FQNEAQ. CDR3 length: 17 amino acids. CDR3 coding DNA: TGTGCCAGCAGCTTATTAAAGCGCCTGAGCTCCTACAATGAGCAGTTCTTC. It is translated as CASSLLKRLSSYNEQFF.

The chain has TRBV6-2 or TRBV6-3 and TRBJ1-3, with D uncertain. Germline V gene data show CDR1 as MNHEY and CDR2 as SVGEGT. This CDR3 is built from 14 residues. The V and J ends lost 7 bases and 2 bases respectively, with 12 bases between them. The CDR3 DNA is TGTGCCAGCACCGGACTAGTAGCTGGAAACACCATATATTTT. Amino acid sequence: CASTGLVAGNTIYF.

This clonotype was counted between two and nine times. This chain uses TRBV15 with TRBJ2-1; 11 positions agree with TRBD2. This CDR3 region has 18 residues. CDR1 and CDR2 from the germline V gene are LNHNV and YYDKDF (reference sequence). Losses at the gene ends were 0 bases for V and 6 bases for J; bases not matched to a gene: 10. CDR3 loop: CATSRDRTLLAGVNEQFF. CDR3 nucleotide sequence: TGTGCCACCAGCAGAGATCGGACTTTACTAGCGGGAGTCAATGAGCAGTTCTTC.

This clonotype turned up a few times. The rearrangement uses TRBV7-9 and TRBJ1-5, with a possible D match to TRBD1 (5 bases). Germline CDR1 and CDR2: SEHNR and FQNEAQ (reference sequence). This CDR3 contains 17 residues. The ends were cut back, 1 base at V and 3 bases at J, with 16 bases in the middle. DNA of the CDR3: TGTGCCAGCAGCTTAGGTGTGAAGTGGGGGGTCAATCAGCCCCAGCATTTT. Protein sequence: CASSLGVKWGVNQPQHF.

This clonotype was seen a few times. CDR3 bases: TGCGCCAGCAGTTTTGTTGGCGTAGGCACTCTGGGAGAGACCCAGTACTTC. It encodes CASSFVGVGTLGETQYF. The V call is TRBV4-3, the J call TRBJ2-5; D call uncertain. Germline loops: CDR1 LGHNA, CDR2 YSLEER. The germline V and J ends were trimmed by 6 bases and 4 bases, with 24 bases remaining between them. There are 17 residues in the CDR3.

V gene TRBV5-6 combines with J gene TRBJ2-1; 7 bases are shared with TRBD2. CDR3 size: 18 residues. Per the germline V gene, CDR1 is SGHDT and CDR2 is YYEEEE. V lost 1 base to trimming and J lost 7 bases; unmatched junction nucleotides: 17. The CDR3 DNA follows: TGTGCCAGCAGCTTGAGCATTGGTAACGGGAGGACAAAGAATGAGCAGTTCTTC. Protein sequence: CASSLSIGNGRTKNEQFF. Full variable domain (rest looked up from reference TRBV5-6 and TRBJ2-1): DAGVTQSPTHLIKTRGQQVTLRCSPKSGHDTVSWYQQALGQGPQFIFQYYEEEERQRGNFPDRFSGHQFPNYSSELNVNALLLGDSALYLCASSLSIGNGRTKNEQFFGPGTRLTVL.

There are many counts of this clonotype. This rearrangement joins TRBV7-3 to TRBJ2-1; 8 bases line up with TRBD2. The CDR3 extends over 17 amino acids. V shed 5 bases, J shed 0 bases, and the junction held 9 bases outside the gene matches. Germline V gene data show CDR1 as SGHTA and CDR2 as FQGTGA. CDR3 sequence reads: CASSLTSGSSSYNEQFF. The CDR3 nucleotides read TGTGCCAGCAGCCTCACTAGCGGTTCGAGCTCCTACAATGAGCAGTTCTTC. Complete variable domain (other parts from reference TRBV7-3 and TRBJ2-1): GAGVSQTPSNKVTEKGKYVELRCDPISGHTALYWYRQSLGQGPEFLIYFQGTGAADDSGLPNDRFFAVRPEGSVSTLKIQRTERGDSAVYLCASSLTSGSSSYNEQFFGPGTRLTVL.

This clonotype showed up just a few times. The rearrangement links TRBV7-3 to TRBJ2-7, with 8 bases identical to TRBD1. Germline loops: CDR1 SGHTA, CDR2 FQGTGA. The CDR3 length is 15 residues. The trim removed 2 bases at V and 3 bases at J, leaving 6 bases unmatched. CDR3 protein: CASSLAGTGDYEQYF. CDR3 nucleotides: TGTGCCAGCAGCTTAGCCGGGACAGGAGACTACGAGCAGTACTTC.

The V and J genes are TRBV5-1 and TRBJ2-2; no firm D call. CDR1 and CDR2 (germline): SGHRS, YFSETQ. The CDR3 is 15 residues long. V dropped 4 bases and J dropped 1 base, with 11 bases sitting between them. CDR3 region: CASSPDPGNTGELFF. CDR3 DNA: TGCGCCAGCAGCCCGGACCCCGGGAACACCGGGGAGCTGTTTTTT.

CDR3 nucleotides: TGTGCCAGCAGCTCCACCGGGGGACAGCACACCGGGGAGCTGTTTTTT. It yields the protein CASSSTGGQHTGELFF. The V call is TRBV7-2, the J call TRBJ2-2; D possibly corresponds to TRBD1 (7 bases). Germline CDR1 is SGHTA and CDR2 is FQGNSA. Trimming left V 4 bases short and J 3 bases short, with 15 bases between. The CDR3 runs 16 residues.

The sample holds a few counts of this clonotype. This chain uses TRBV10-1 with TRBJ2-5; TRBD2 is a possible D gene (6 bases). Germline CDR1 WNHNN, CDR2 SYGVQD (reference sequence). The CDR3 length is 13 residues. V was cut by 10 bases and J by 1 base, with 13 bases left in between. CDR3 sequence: CATPRDFQETQYF. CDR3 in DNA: TGCGCCACCCCGAGGGACTTCCAAGAGACCCAGTACTTC.

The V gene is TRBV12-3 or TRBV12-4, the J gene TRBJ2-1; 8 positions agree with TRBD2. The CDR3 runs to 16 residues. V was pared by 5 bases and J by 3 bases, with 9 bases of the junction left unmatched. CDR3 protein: CASSPWTSPFYNEQFF. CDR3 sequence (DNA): TGTGCCAGCAGTCCGTGGACTAGCCCGTTCTACAATGAGCAGTTCTTC.

In DNA form, the CDR3 reads TGTGCCATCAGTGGACAAAGGGGTAGCGGCTACTCTGGGGCCAACGTCCTGACTTTC. Its translation is CAISGQRGSGYSGANVLTF. The chain uses TRBV10-3 and TRBJ2-6, with a weak D call TRBD2 (6 bases). The CDR3 totals 19 residues. The germline gives CDR1 ENHRY, CDR2 SYGVKD. V gave up 4 bases and J gave up 0 bases, with 19 bases separating them.

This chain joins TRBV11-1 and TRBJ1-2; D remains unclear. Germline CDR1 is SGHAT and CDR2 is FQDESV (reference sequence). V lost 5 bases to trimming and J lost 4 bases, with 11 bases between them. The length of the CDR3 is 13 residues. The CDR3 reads CASSPQAAYGYTF. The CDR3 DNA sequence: TGTGCCAGCAGCCCCCAGGCTGCCTATGGCTACACCTTC.

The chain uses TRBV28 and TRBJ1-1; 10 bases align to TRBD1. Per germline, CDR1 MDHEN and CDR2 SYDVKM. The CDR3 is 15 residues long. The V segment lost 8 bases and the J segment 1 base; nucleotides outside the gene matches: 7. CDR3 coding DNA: TGTGCCAGCTGGGGGACAGGGGTTGCGAACACTGAAGCTTTCTTT. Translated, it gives CASWGTGVANTEAFF.

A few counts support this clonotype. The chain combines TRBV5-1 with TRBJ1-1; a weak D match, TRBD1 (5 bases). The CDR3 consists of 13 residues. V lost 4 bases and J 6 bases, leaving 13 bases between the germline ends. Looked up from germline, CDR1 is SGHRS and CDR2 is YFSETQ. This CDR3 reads CASSTGQGAEAFF. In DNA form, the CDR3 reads TGCGCCAGCAGCACGGGCCAAGGGGCTGAAGCTTTCTTT.

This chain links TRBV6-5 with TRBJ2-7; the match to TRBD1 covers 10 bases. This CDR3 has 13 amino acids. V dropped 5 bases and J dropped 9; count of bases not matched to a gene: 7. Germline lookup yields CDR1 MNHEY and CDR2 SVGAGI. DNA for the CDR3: TGTGCCAGCAGTCCGGGACAGGGGTCCAGGCAGTACGTC. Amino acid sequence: CASSPGQGSRQYV.

CDR3 nucleotides: TGTGCCAGCAGCTCCCGGGCCCTTGGTTTGTGGGAGCAGTTCTTC. It specifies CASSSRALGLWEQFF. The chain links TRBV7-2 to TRBJ2-1; no clear D gene. CDR1 is SGHTA, CDR2 FQGNSA, per germline. Trimming cost V 4 bases and J 10 bases, with 20 bases left between them. The CDR3 has 15 amino acids. The variable domain in full, with the rest retrieved from reference TRBV7-2 and TRBJ2-1, is GAGVSQSPSNKVTEKGKDVELRCDPISGHTALYWYRQSLGQGLEFLIYFQGNSAPDKSGLPSDRFSAERTGGSVSTLTIQRTQQEDSAVYLCASSSRALGLWEQFFGPGTRLTVL.

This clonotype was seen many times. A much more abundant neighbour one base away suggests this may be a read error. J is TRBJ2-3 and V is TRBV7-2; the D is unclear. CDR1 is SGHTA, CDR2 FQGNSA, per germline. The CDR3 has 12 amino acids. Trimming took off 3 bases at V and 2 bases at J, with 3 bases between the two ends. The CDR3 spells CASSFYTDTQYF. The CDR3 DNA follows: TGTGCCAGCAGCTTTTACACAGATACGCAGTATTTT.

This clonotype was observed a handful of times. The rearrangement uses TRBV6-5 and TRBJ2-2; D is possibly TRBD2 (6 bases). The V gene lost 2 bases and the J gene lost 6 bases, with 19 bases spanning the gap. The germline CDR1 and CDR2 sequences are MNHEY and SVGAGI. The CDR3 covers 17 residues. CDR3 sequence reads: CASSYMGLQRTPGELFF. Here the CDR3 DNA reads TGTGCCAGCAGTTACATGGGACTCCAACGTACACCCGGGGAGCTGTTTTTT.

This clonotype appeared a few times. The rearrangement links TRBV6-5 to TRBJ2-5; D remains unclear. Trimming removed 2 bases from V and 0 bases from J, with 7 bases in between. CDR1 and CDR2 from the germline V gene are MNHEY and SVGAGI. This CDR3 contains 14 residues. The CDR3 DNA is TGTGCCAGCAGTTACCAGTCGGACCAAGAGACCCAGTACTTC. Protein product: CASSYQSDQETQYF.

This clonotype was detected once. The CDR3 nucleotides are TGCAGCGATCGAACCACCGAACCTTCCCCAGCGCATTATGGCTACACCTTC. Encoded protein: CSDRTTEPSPAHYGYTF. V and J are TRBV29-1 and TRBJ1-2; D gene uncertain. The CDR3 contains 17 residues. Germline CDR1 and CDR2: SQVTM and ANQGSEA. Trimming took 7 bases from V and 5 from J, leaving 29 bases between them.

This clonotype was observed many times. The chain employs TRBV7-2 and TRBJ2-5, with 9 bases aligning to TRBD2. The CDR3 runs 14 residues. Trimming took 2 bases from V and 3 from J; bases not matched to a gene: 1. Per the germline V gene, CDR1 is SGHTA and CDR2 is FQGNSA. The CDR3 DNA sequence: TGTGCCAGCAGCTTACTAGCGGGAAAAGAGACCCAGTACTTC. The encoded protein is CASSLLAGKETQYF.

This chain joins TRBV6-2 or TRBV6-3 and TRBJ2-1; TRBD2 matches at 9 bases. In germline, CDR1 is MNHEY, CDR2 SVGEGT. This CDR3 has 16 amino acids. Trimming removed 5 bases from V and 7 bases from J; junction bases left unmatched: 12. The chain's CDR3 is CASSPQREVRLNEQFF. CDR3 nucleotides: TGTGCCAGCAGTCCCCAGCGGGAGGTTCGATTGAATGAGCAGTTCTTC.

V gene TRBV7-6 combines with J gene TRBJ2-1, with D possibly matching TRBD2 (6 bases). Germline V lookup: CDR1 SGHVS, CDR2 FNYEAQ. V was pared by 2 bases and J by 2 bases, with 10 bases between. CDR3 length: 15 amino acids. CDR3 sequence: CASSLQGGPYNEQFF. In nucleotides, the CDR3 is TGTGCCAGCAGCTTACAGGGAGGACCCTACAATGAGCAGTTCTTC.